The 22 T cell receptor beta chains given below trace back to one sample, sequenced in a study of T cells in women clearing cervical HPV infection. Measured with immunoSEQ multiplex PCR; TCRdb has only the in-frame clones, and not every one. This sample contains about 20,000 clones. The specimen sequenced was blood buffy coat. The receptors were gathered from a woman aged 18-69 years with a cervical HPV16 infection that either progressed to CIN3+ or cleared (not recorded which).

Incomplete CDR3 DNA: TGTGCCAGCAGCGTACAGGGGGGGGGACAGGGAAAA. The encoded protein is CASSVQGGGQGK. From start to end, the CDR3 is CASSVQGGGQGKAFF. The genes are TRBV5-6 and TRBJ1-1; TRBD1 matches 9 bases. Read coverage stops 3 residues before the CDR3 terminus; the germline J gene supplies the remainder. The CDR3 covers 15 residues. Germline V gives CDR1 SGHDT, CDR2 YYEEEE.

Turning to this clone: The read ends 3 residues shy of where the CDR3 ends; the end is completed using the germline J gene. V usage is TRBV18 and J usage is TRBJ1-4, with TRBD1 matching 10 bases. The CDR3 covers 13 residues. Looked up from germline, CDR1 is KGHSH and CDR2 is LQKENI. The trim removed 6 bases at V and 9 bases at J, leaving 4 bases unmatched. CDR3 in amino acids: CASSTGGMKKLFF. Incomplete CDR3 DNA: TGTGCCAGCTCGACAGGGGGCATGAAAAAA. The full variable domain, completed using reference TRBV18 and TRBJ1-4, is NAGVMQNPRHLVRRRGQEARLRCSPMKGHSHVYWYRQLPEEGLKFMVYLQKENIIDESGMPKERFSAEFPKEGPSILRIQQVVRGDSAAYFCASSTGGMKKLFFGSGTQLSVL.

For this clone: Read data end 3 residues before the CDR3 end; the end is taken from the germline J gene. The V call is TRBV6-2 or TRBV6-3, the J call TRBJ2-3; unclear D gene. Germline V gives CDR1 MNHEY, CDR2 SVGEGT. V was pared by 6 bases and J by 3 bases, with 19 bases between. The CDR3 is 16 residues long. CDR3 DNA, as far as it was read: TGTGCCAGCAGCGGCTCCAGCCTCGCCGGGACAGATACG. Amino acid sequence: CASSGSSLAGTDT. The full CDR3 protein is CASSGSSLAGTDTQYF.

As concerns this clone: Read data end 3 residues before the CDR3 end; the end is taken from the germline J gene. This chain connects TRBV4-2 to TRBJ2-7; 9 bases agree with TRBD1. Germline V CDR1 and CDR2: LGHNA, YNFKEQ. Trimming removed 4 bases from V and 2 bases from J; junction bases left unmatched: 18. There are 19 residues in the CDR3. The CDR3 bases that were read are TGTGCCAGCAGCCGGCGTCGGGACAGGGTTCTAGCGGCTACCTACGAG. This translates into CASSRRRDRVLAATYE. The whole CDR3 region reads CASSRRRDRVLAATYEQYF.

CDR3: CASSFLSSVTYEQYF. The CDR3 bases that were read are TGTGCCAGCAGTTTCTTGTCTAGCGTAACTTACGAG. The chain combines TRBV28 with TRBJ2-7; D is perhaps TRBD2 (6 bases). The read falls 3 residues short of the CDR3 end, and the missing part is taken from the germline J gene. Germline V CDR1 and CDR2: MDHEN, SYDVKM. Trimming pared 3 bases from V and 4 bases from J, leaving 16 bases between. The CDR3 is 15 residues long. Using reference TRBV28 and TRBJ2-7 for the parts outside the CDR3, the full variable domain is DVKVTQSSRYLVKRTGEKVFLECVQDMDHENMFWYRQDPGLGLRLIYFSYDVKMKEKGDIPEGYSVSREKKERFSLILESASTNQTSMYLCASSFLSSVTYEQYFGPGTRLTVT.

Comment on this clone: The read ends 3 residues early relative to the CDR3; the germline J gene fills the gap. V is TRBV18 and J is TRBJ2-2; D is perhaps TRBD1 (5 bases). The CDR3 runs 15 residues. Germline lookup yields CDR1 KGHSH and CDR2 LQKENI. This CDR3 is CASSPLQGLVEKLFF. The CDR3 bases that were read are TGTGCCAGCTCACCACTCCAGGGCTTGGTTGAAAAG.

For this clone: The sequence runs out 3 residues before the end of the CDR3; the remainder is reconstructed from the germline J gene. The chain has TRBV5-1 and TRBJ1-5; a weak D match, TRBD1 (6 bases). This CDR3 has 15 residues. Trimming shortened V by 0 bases and J by 3 bases, and 10 bases separated the two germline ends. Germline lookup yields CDR1 SGHRS and CDR2 YFSETQ. The CDR3 bases that were read are TGCGCCAGCAGCTTGGCGGACAGCACCAATCAGCCC. This sequence encodes CASSLADSTNQP. In full, the CDR3 is CASSLADSTNQPQHF.

Concerning this clone: With the read ending 3 residues before the CDR3 end, the germline J gene is used to fill in that end. The V call is TRBV7-2, the J call TRBJ2-3; D unresolved. Germline CDR1 SGHTA, CDR2 FQGNSA. The CDR3 length is 13 residues. The CDR3 DNA, read in part, is TGTGCCAGCAGCGCCCCAGGCAATCAGCCG. This translates into CASSAPGNQP. The CDR3, in full, reads CASSAPGNQPQYF.

Concerning this clone: The read falls 3 residues short of the CDR3 end, and the missing part is taken from the germline J gene. This chain joins TRBV13 and TRBJ2-2; the match to TRBD2 covers 9 bases. The CDR3 runs 17 residues. J was trimmed by 4 bases and V by 2 bases; bases with no gene match: 8. Looked up from germline, CDR1 is PRHDT and CDR2 is FYEKMQ (reference sequence). This chain's CDR3 is CASSLSGREGPTGELFF. CDR3 DNA (partial): TGTGCCAGCAGCTTATCTGGGCGGGAGGGCCCCACCGGGGAG.

A note on this clone: The read terminates 3 residues before the CDR3 end, so the remaining end is supplied by the germline J gene. The gene calls are TRBV19 and TRBJ2-4; 7 nucleotides line up with TRBD1. Germline CDR1 and CDR2: LNHDA and SQIVND (reference sequence). The CDR3 loop spans 15 amino acids. The CDR3 loop is CASSIQATGSYGQYF. The CDR3 bases that were read are TGTGCCAGTAGTATCCAAGCGACAGGGTCCTATGGT.

In the case of this clone: The CDR3 extends 3 residues past the end of the read, so its final part is completed from the germline J gene. This rearrangement joins TRBV7-9 to TRBJ2-2; 7 bases are shared with TRBD1. This CDR3 region has 13 residues. From germline, CDR1 is SEHNR and CDR2 FQNEAQ (reference sequence). The CDR3 loop reads CASSSTTGVKLFF. The CDR3 DNA, read in part, is TGTGCCAGCAGCTCTACCACAGGGGTTAAG.

As for this clone: Read coverage stops 3 residues before the CDR3 terminus; the germline J gene supplies the remainder. This sequence joins TRBV7-2 and TRBJ1-2; D not resolved. Germline V CDR1 and CDR2: SGHTA, FQGNSA. The CDR3 runs 10 residues. Partial CDR3 DNA: TGTGCCGCCTACGCCCGGGGC. Residues: CAAYARG. The whole CDR3 protein reads CAAYARGYTF.

Comments on this clone: The read terminates 3 residues ahead of where the CDR3 ends, so the germline J gene completes it. The rearrangement links TRBV19 to TRBJ2-1; 10 positions match TRBD2. The CDR3 spans 18 residues. Trimming removed 0 bases from V and 6 bases from J; junction bases left unmatched: 11. Germline V gene data show CDR1 as LNHDA and CDR2 as SQIVND (reference sequence). The CDR3 bases that were read are TGTGCCAGTAGTATAGAGGCCGGAGCGGGAGGGGTTAGCAATGAG. Its translation is CASSIEAGAGGVSNE. The full CDR3 is CASSIEAGAGGVSNEQFF.

With respect to this clone: The read finishes 3 residues shy of the CDR3 end, and the germline J gene is used to complete it. The chain is built from TRBV18 and TRBJ2-2; the D gene is possibly TRBD1 (6 bases). CDR3 length equals 16 residues. Germline V lookup: CDR1 KGHSH, CDR2 LQKENI. This CDR3 reads CASSPTGQSTNEKLFF. CDR3 bases read: TGTGCCAGCTCACCTACCGGACAGTCAACTAATGAAAAG.

In regard to this clone: The CDR3 extends 3 residues past the end of the read, so its final part is completed from the germline J gene. The chain has TRBV19 and TRBJ2-3; possible D gene TRBD1, 5 bases. Germline lookup yields CDR1 LNHDA and CDR2 SQIVND (reference sequence). With 3 bases removed from V and 5 bases from J, the gap between germline ends came to 12 bases. This CDR3 is 14 amino acids long. The CDR3 DNA, read in part, is TGTGCCAGTAGTATGGGCCAGGGCCGAGATACG. Its protein product is CASSMGQGRDT. The CDR3 in its entirety is CASSMGQGRDTQYF.

A word on this clone: The read terminates 3 residues before the CDR3 end, so the remaining end is supplied by the germline J gene. V and J are TRBV7-2 and TRBJ2-5; possibly TRBD2 for D (6 bases). V was clipped by 1 base and J by 7 bases, with 10 bases between them. This CDR3 is built from 13 residues. The germline V gene encodes CDR1 SGHTA and CDR2 FQGNSA. The CDR3 sequence is CASSLGTTPTQYF. CDR3 DNA, as far as it was read: TGTGCCAGCAGCTTAGGGACTACCCCGACC.

For this clone: The CDR3 is cut off 3 residues early in the read; its end comes from the germline J gene. The V call is TRBV7-9, the J call TRBJ2-3, with D possibly TRBD1 on 6 matching bases. The CDR3 consists of 15 residues. CDR1 SEHNR and CDR2 FQNEAQ come from the germline V gene (reference sequence). The CDR3 protein is CASRTNTGHQETQYF. The CDR3 DNA, read in part, is TGTGCCAGCAGGACCAATACAGGGCACCAAGAGACG.

Comments on this clone: The DNA ends 3 residues before the CDR3 does, and the rest of the CDR3 is filled in from the germline J gene. V gene TRBV20-1 combines with J gene TRBJ2-1; 8 nucleotides line up with TRBD1. The CDR3 covers 14 residues. V trimming: 2 bases; J trimming: 1 base; junction bases outside the gene matches: 1. Germline V gives CDR1 DFQATT, CDR2 SNEGSKA (reference sequence). The CDR3 bases that were read are TGCAGTGCTAGAAACAGGGGGTCCTACAATGAG. It specifies CSARNRGSYNE. The full CDR3 reads CSARNRGSYNEQFF.

With respect to this clone: The read finishes 3 residues shy of the CDR3 end, and the germline J gene is used to complete it. The gene calls are TRBV28 and TRBJ2-1; 8 bases align to TRBD2. Germline lookup yields CDR1 MDHEN and CDR2 SYDVKM. The junction had 6 bases not matched to a gene; V was cut back by 3 bases and J by 8 bases. The CDR3 has 14 residues. The covered CDR3 bases are TGTGCCAGCAGTTTGAGCGGGGGATGGGATGAG. Its protein product is CASSLSGGWDE. Given in full, the CDR3 is CASSLSGGWDEQFF. The whole variable domain, remainder taken from reference TRBV28 and TRBJ2-1, is DVKVTQSSRYLVKRTGEKVFLECVQDMDHENMFWYRQDPGLGLRLIYFSYDVKMKEKGDIPEGYSVSREKKERFSLILESASTNQTSMYLCASSLSGGWDEQFFGPGTRLTVL.

CDR3: CSVGLGATDTQYF. The part of the CDR3 DNA that was read is TGCAGCGTTGGTCTGGGGGCAACAGATACG. The chain recombines TRBV29-1 with TRBJ2-3, with D possibly being TRBD1 (6 bases). The read ends 3 residues before the CDR3 terminus; that terminus is restored from the germline J gene. V lost 4 bases and J 3 bases, leaving 11 bases between the germline ends. Per germline, CDR1 SQVTM and CDR2 ANQGSEA. The CDR3 loop spans 13 amino acids.

Regarding this clone: The read finishes 3 residues shy of the CDR3 end, and the germline J gene is used to complete it. The gene calls are TRBV6-2 or TRBV6-3 and TRBJ1-5; the match to TRBD1 covers 9 bases. V lost 4 bases and J lost 3; bases outside the gene matches: 4. Germline V lookup: CDR1 MNHEY, CDR2 SVGEGT. The CDR3 is 15 amino acids. The CDR3 bases that were read are TGTGCCAGCAGTTTGGACAGGGGCCTCAATCAGCCC. Translated: CASSLDRGLNQP. The full CDR3 protein reads CASSLDRGLNQPQHF.

About this clone itself: The read is 3 residues too short to cover the CDR3 end, so that end is filled in from the germline J gene. The chain carries TRBV12-3 or TRBV12-4 and TRBJ1-1, with 7 bases matching TRBD1. The CDR3 sequence is 13 residues long. With V trimmed by 5 bases and J by 5 bases, 5 bases remained unmatched. The CDR3 protein is CASSTGVGTEAFF. CDR3 DNA, as far as it was read: TGTGCCAGCAGTACAGGGGTTGGTACTGAA.